The 28 T cell receptor beta chains given below trace back to one sample, sequenced in a study of regulatory T cells in long-lasting Graves disease (dated by TCRdb to 2020 to 2022). In the paper's terms, the time point label means: persistent/refractory GD, antithyroid drugs over 5 years with positive TRAb. For both TCR sequencing and RNA sequencing, RNA was extracted from PBMCs using TRIzol. Library preparation employed multiplex PCR. The sequencer was an Illumina HiSeq 4000. TCR beta libraries were built with iRepertoire HTBI primers and Arm-PCR amplification of CDR3 regions. Through fastp at Q25 and MiXCR, TCRdb rebuilt clones from the public reads, retaining in-frame beta chains. Every distinct CDR3 protein forms one entry, paired with its most common genes and DNA. The sample profile shows about 660,000 distinct CDR3 sequences; 25% to 30% of them were found once. The ten largest clones take up 35% to 55% of the sample.

The specimen comprised peripheral blood mononuclear cells (PBMCs), sampled when the disease was refractory, from a patient treated with antithyroid drugs. The source of these receptors is a female donor with Graves disease.

This clonotype occurred many times. The chain combines TRBV29-1 with TRBJ2-7, with D maybe TRBD1 (5 bases). With 4 bases removed from V and 3 bases from J, the gap between germline ends came to 10 bases. The length of the CDR3 is 12 residues. Germline V CDR1 and CDR2: SQVTM, ANQGSEA. DNA of the CDR3: TGCAGCGTTGCAGGGTCCCTCTACGAGCAGTACTTC. Protein sequence: CSVAGSLYEQYF.

This chain uses TRBV7-9 with TRBJ2-7, with 9 bases lining up with TRBD2. Trimming removed 4 bases from V and 2 bases from J; junction bases left unmatched: 9. From germline, CDR1 is SEHNR and CDR2 FQNEAQ (reference sequence). The CDR3 consists of 16 residues. CDR3 sequence: CASSSTSSGDPYEQYF. The CDR3 DNA sequence: TGTGCCAGCAGCTCCACCTCTAGCGGGGACCCCTACGAGCAGTACTTC.

The chain carries TRBV19 and TRBJ1-1; D gene uncertain. The germline V gene has CDR1 LNHDA and CDR2 SQIVND (reference sequence). Trimming left V 3 bases short and J 6 bases short, with 17 bases between. This CDR3 comprises 15 residues. The CDR3 is CASSMDPGPNAEAFF. CDR3 bases: TGTGCCAGTAGTATGGATCCAGGCCCTAACGCTGAAGCTTTCTTT.

The chain joins TRBV5-4 to TRBJ2-3, with 8 bases matching TRBD1. CDR1 and CDR2 (germline): SGHNT, YYREEE (reference sequence). V shed 2 bases and J 3 bases; nucleotides not matched to a gene: 8. The CDR3 has 16 amino acids. The CDR3 loop is CASSFNQGARTDTQYF. The CDR3 coding sequence is TGTGCCAGCAGCTTCAACCAGGGGGCGCGTACAGATACGCAGTATTTT.

This clonotype was observed at least ten times. The chain combines TRBV29-1 with TRBJ1-1; TRBD1 agrees at 9 bases. The CDR3 loop spans 14 amino acids. The V and J ends lost 6 bases and 6 bases, in that order; junction bases with no gene match: 11. Germline CDR1 is SQVTM and CDR2 is ANQGSEA. CDR3 sequence (DNA): TGCAGCGTGCCGGGACAGGGAGATCGGGCTGAAGCTTTCTTT. Residues: CSVPGQGDRAEAFF. Variable domain in full (rest from reference TRBV29-1 and TRBJ1-1): SAVISQKPSRDICQRGTSLTIQCQVDSQVTMMFWYRQQPGQSLTLIATANQGSEATYESGFVIDKFPISRPNLTFSTLTVSNMSPEDSSIYLCSVPGQGDRAEAFFGQGTRLTVV.

This clonotype was seen more than once but under ten times. The chain uses TRBV13 and TRBJ2-5, with TRBD2 identical over 7 bases. Germline-derived CDR1 and CDR2 are PRHDT and FYEKMQ (reference sequence). The CDR3 runs to 18 residues. V dropped 3 bases and J dropped 0; count of bases not matched to a gene: 13. Here the CDR3 DNA reads TGTGCCAGCAGCTTTGCCCTTAGCGGGCGAGGTCACCAAGAGACCCAGTACTTC. It codes for CASSFALSGRGHQETQYF.

In its sample, this clonotype was seen a few times. In nucleotides, the CDR3 is TGTGCCAGCAGCTTTACGGGGGCCGGGGAGACCCAGTACTTC. Amino acid sequence: CASSFTGAGETQYF. This chain uses TRBV5-4 with TRBJ2-5; D possibly matches TRBD1 or TRBD2 (6 bases each). V was clipped by 2 bases and J by 5 bases, with 13 bases between them. The length of the CDR3 is 14 residues. Germline V CDR1 and CDR2: SGHNT, YYREEE (reference sequence).

V and J are TRBV11-2 and TRBJ2-2; tentative D call: TRBD1 (6 bases). Germline values: CDR1 SGHAT, CDR2 FQNNGV. V lost 8 bases and J 4 bases, leaving 14 bases between the germline ends. This CDR3 region has 14 residues. DNA for the CDR3: TGTGCCAGCGTCCTAGGGGGTCGCACCGGGGAGCTGTTTTTT. Its protein product is CASVLGGRTGELFF.

The V and J genes are TRBV6-2 or TRBV6-3 and TRBJ2-2; 7 bases agree with TRBD1. This CDR3 spans 16 amino acids. CDR1 MNHEY and CDR2 SVGEGT come from the germline V gene. Trimming removed 4 bases from V and 0 bases from J; junction bases left unmatched: 5. Here the CDR3 reads CASSSTGASNTGELFF. The CDR3 bases are TGTGCCAGCAGTTCCACAGGGGCGTCGAACACCGGGGAGCTGTTTTTT.

This clonotype was observed at least ten times. The rearrangement joins TRBV7-9 to TRBJ2-3; maybe TRBD2 (5 bases). V was clipped by 5 bases and J by 0 bases, with 18 bases between them. Germline V gene sequence: CDR1 SEHNR, CDR2 FQNEAQ (reference sequence). CDR3 size: 17 residues. The CDR3 region is CASSLRRVVTSTDTQYF. The DNA for the CDR3 is TGTGCCAGCAGCCTCAGGCGGGTTGTGACTAGCACAGATACGCAGTATTTT.

The chain is built from TRBV9 and TRBJ2-5, with D uncertain. This CDR3 comprises 15 residues. V lost 3 bases to trimming and J lost 2 bases, with 14 bases between them. Looked up from germline, CDR1 is SGDLS and CDR2 is YYNGEE. In DNA form, the CDR3 reads TGTGCCAGCAGCGAGGGTCTCAGAGTACAAGAGACCCAGTACTTC. Amino acid sequence: CASSEGLRVQETQYF. Drawing the rest from reference TRBV9 and TRBJ2-5, the complete variable domain is DSGVTQTPKHLITATGQRVTLRCSPRSGDLSVYWYQQSLDQGLQFLIQYYNGEERAKGNILERFSAQQFPDLHSELNLSSLELGDSALYFCASSEGLRVQETQYFGPGTRLLVL.

V usage is TRBV19 and J usage is TRBJ2-5; D may be TRBD2 (5 bases). The CDR3 extends over 11 amino acids. CDR1 LNHDA and CDR2 SQIVND come from the germline V gene (reference sequence). V was pared by 5 bases and J by 6 bases, with 7 bases between. The CDR3 loop reads CASSRGQTQYF. For the CDR3, the DNA is TGTGCCAGTAGTCGGGGTCAGACCCAGTACTTC.

The chain is built from TRBV19 and TRBJ2-5; the D is unclear. Germline lookup yields CDR1 LNHDA and CDR2 SQIVND (reference sequence). V lost 3 bases, J lost 2 bases, and 10 bases lay in between. The CDR3 consists of 14 residues. CDR3 loop: CASSMPSLQETQYF. The DNA for the CDR3 is TGTGCCAGTAGTATGCCCTCGCTACAAGAGACCCAGTACTTC.

This clonotype was found once. V is TRBV7-6 and J is TRBJ2-5, with 9 bases lining up with TRBD2. Germline V gene sequence: CDR1 SGHVS, CDR2 FNYEAQ. V was pared by 5 bases and J by 4 bases, with 8 bases of the junction left unmatched. CDR3 size: 15 residues. The CDR3 DNA reads TGTGCCAGCAGCCCGCGGGGGGGTGCGGTAGAGACCCAGTACTTC. It encodes CASSPRGGAVETQYF. The entire variable domain, with the rest obtained from reference TRBV7-6 and TRBJ2-5, is as follows: GAGVSQSPRYKVTKRGQDVALRCDPISGHVSLYWYRQALGQGPEFLTYFNYEAQQDKSGLPNDRFSAERPEGSISTLTIQRTEQRDSAMYRCASSPRGGAVETQYFGPGTRLLVL.

This clonotype has more than one count but fewer than ten. The chain has TRBV12-3 or TRBV12-4 and TRBJ1-3, with 9 bases aligning to TRBD1. This CDR3 has 16 residues. With 3 bases clipped from V and 3 bases from J, the junction kept 6 bases outside the gene matches. The CDR3 loop is CASSFRDRVIGNTIYF. The CDR3 bases are TGTGCCAGCAGTTTTAGGGACAGGGTAATTGGAAACACCATATATTTT.

The sample holds one count of this clonotype. The J gene is TRBJ2-1, the V gene TRBV30, with TRBD1 as a possible D gene (5 bases). Germline loops: CDR1 GTSNPN, CDR2 SVGIG (reference sequence). Between the trimmed V and J ends, which lost 2 bases and 8 bases, there was a span of 10 bases. The CDR3 has 12 amino acids. CDR3: CAWSMSRDEQFF. Written as DNA, the CDR3 is TGTGCCTGGAGTATGAGCAGGGATGAGCAGTTCTTC.

This clonotype was seen a few times. J is TRBJ1-5 and V is TRBV20-1; maybe TRBD1 (5 bases). The V gene's germline CDR1 is DFQATT and CDR2 SNEGSKA (reference sequence). The CDR3 has 14 residues. V gave up 5 bases and J gave up 5 bases, with 16 bases separating them. CDR3 bases: TGCAGTGCTGCAACGGGGCAGGAGGATCAGCCCCAGCATTTT. Encoded protein: CSAATGQEDQPQHF.

This sequence joins TRBV5-1 and TRBJ1-1; D unclear. The CDR3 is 12 amino acids. Trimming pared 5 bases from V and 5 bases from J, leaving 10 bases between. The V gene's germline CDR1 is SGHRS and CDR2 YFSETQ. In DNA form, the CDR3 reads TGCGCCAGCAGATCCGGGGAGACTGAAGCTTTCTTT. This encodes CASRSGETEAFF.

This sequence joins TRBV5-1 and TRBJ1-1, with a possible D match to TRBD1 (6 bases). V dropped 4 bases and J dropped 2 bases, with 12 bases sitting between them. This CDR3 contains 14 residues. Germline V gene sequence: CDR1 SGHRS, CDR2 YFSETQ. The CDR3 loop reads CASSDTTGNTEAFF. In nucleotides, the CDR3 is TGCGCCAGCAGCGACACGACAGGAAACACTGAAGCTTTCTTT.

V and J are TRBV28 and TRBJ2-7; D may be TRBD2 (6 bases). V gave up 9 bases and J gave up 5 bases, with 8 bases separating them. Germline V CDR1 and CDR2: MDHEN, SYDVKM. CDR3 length equals 10 residues. This CDR3 is CASRGNEQYF. The CDR3 DNA follows: TGTGCCAGTCGGGGGAACGAGCAGTACTTC. Based on the CDR3 plus reference TRBV28 and TRBJ2-7, the full variable domain is DVKVTQSSRYLVKRTGEKVFLECVQDMDHENMFWYRQDPGLGLRLIYFSYDVKMKEKGDIPEGYSVSREKKERFSLILESASTNQTSMYLCASRGNEQYFGPGTRLTVT.

This chain connects TRBV20-1 to TRBJ1-1; D may be TRBD1 (5 bases). This CDR3 comprises 13 residues. V lost 3 bases to trimming and J lost 4 bases, with 12 bases between them. CDR1 and CDR2 from the germline V gene are DFQATT and SNEGSKA (reference sequence). The chain's CDR3 is CSASIRRGTEAFF. The CDR3 DNA reads TGCAGTGCTAGCATAAGAAGGGGCACTGAAGCTTTCTTT.

The chain has TRBV7-9 and TRBJ2-7; 7 nucleotides line up with TRBD2. Germline lookup yields CDR1 SEHNR and CDR2 FQNEAQ (reference sequence). The V segment lost 2 bases and the J segment 2 bases; nucleotides outside the gene matches: 6. CDR3 length: 15 residues. Written as DNA, the CDR3 is TGTGCCAGCAGCTTAAGGGCGGGAGTGGCCTACGAGCAGTACTTC. It codes for CASSLRAGVAYEQYF.

This clonotype turned up a few times. This chain connects TRBV20-1 to TRBJ2-7; 7 bases line up with TRBD1. The CDR3 has 14 residues. The germline V gene encodes CDR1 DFQATT and CDR2 SNEGSKA (reference sequence). V was clipped by 2 bases and J by 0 bases; unmatched bases: 4. CDR3 amino acids: CSARKRDSSYEQYF. The CDR3 region has the DNA TGCAGTGCTAGAAAACGGGACAGCTCCTACGAGCAGTACTTC.

This clonotype showed up just a few times. This chain joins TRBV2 and TRBJ1-1; weak D call: TRBD1 (5 bases). Trimming pared 5 bases from V and 5 bases from J, leaving 12 bases between. Germline V gene data show CDR1 as SNHLY and CDR2 as FYNNEI. The CDR3 contains 13 residues. CDR3 amino acids: CASSPYPGTEAFF. The CDR3 DNA sequence: TGTGCCAGCAGTCCCTACCCAGGGACTGAAGCTTTCTTT.

In DNA form, the CDR3 reads TGTGCCACCAGCAGATCCCAGGGGGGGGCCGAGACCCAGTACTTC. Its protein is CATSRSQGGAETQYF. The genes are TRBV15 and TRBJ2-5, with D perhaps matching TRBD1 or TRBD2 (7 bases each). Per the germline V gene, CDR1 is LNHNV and CDR2 is YYDKDF (reference sequence). V was cut by 2 bases and J by 5 bases, with 15 bases left in between. The CDR3 sequence is 15 residues long. Variable domain in full (rest from reference TRBV15 and TRBJ2-5): DAMVIQNPRYQVTQFGKPVTLSCSQTLNHNVMYWYQQKSSQAPKLLFHYYDKDFNNEADTPDNFQSRRPNTSFCFLDIRSPGLGDTAMYLCATSRSQGGAETQYFGPGTRLLVL.

Only a few counts were recorded for this clonotype. The chain recombines TRBV12-5 with TRBJ2-7; D gene uncertain. The CDR3 is 12 residues long. The germline V gene encodes CDR1 LGHNT and CDR2 FRNRAP. Trimming cost V 2 bases and J 2 bases, with 4 bases left between them. This CDR3 reads CASGLYPYEQYF. The CDR3 nucleotides are TGTGCTAGTGGTTTGTACCCCTACGAGCAGTACTTC.

V and J are TRBV12-3 or TRBV12-4 and TRBJ1-6, with TRBD1 matching over 9 bases. J lost 10 bases, V lost 6 bases, and 10 bases had no gene match. CDR3 length equals 15 residues. The CDR3 protein is CASSPQGQGNSPLHF. The CDR3 DNA follows: TGTGCCAGCAGCCCCCAGGGACAGGGAAACTCACCCCTCCACTTT.

The V call is TRBV12-3 or TRBV12-4, the J call TRBJ1-4; the match to TRBD1 covers 11 bases. After removal of 5 bases from V and 2 bases from J, the junction contained 13 bases not matched to a gene. The CDR3 runs to 19 residues. The chain's CDR3 is CASSPKGGQGGVTNEKLFF. The CDR3 coding sequence is TGTGCCAGCAGTCCCAAAGGGGGACAGGGGGGGGTTACTAATGAAAAACTGTTTTTT.